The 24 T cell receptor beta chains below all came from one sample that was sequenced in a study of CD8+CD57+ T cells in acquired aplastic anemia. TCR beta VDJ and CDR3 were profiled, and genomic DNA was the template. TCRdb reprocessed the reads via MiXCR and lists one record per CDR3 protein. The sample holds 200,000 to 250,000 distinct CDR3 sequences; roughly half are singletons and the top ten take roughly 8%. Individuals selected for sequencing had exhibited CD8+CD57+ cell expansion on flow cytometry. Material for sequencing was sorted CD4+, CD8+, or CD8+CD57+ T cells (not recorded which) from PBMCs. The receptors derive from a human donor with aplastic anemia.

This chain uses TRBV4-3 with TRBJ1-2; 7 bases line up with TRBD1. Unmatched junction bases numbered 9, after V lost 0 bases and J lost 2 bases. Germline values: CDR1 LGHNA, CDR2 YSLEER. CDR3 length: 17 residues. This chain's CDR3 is CASSQDLGGQKNYGYTF. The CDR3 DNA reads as TGCGCCAGCAGCCAAGATTTAGGGGGACAGAAAAACTATGGCTACACCTTC.

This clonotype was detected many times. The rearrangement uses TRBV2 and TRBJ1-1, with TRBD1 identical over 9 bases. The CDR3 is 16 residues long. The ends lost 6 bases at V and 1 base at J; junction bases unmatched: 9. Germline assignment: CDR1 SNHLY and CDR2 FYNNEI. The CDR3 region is CASRATGTGKNTEAFF. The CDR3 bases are TGTGCCAGCAGAGCGACCGGGACAGGGAAGAACACTGAAGCTTTCTTT.

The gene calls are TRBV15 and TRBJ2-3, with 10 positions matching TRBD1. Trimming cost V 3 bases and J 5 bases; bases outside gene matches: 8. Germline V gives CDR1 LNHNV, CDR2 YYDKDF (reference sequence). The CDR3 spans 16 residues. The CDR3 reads CATSSALGQGLDTQYF. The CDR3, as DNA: TGTGCCACCAGCAGCGCCCTGGGACAGGGGTTAGATACGCAGTATTTT.

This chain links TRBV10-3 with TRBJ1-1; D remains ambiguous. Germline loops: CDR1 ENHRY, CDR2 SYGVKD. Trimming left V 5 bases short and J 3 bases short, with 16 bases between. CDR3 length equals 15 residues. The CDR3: CAISMVLQKDTEAFF. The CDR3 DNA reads TGTGCCATCAGTATGGTACTCCAGAAGGACACTGAAGCTTTCTTT.

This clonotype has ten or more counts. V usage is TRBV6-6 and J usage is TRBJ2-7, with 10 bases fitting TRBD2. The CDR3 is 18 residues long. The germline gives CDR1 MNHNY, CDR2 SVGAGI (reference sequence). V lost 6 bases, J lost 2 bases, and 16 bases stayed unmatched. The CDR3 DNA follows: TGTGCCAGCAGACGACAGGGAAAGGGAGCGGGAGGGCCCTACGAGCAGTACTTC. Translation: CASRRQGKGAGGPYEQYF.

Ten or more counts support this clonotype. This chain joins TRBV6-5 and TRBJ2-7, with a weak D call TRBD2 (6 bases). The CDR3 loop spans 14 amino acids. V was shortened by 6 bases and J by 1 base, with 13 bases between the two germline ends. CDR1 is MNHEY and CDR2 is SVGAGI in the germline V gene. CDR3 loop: CASSNRGKSYEQYF. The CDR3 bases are TGTGCCAGCAGCAACCGGGGGAAGTCCTACGAGCAGTACTTC.

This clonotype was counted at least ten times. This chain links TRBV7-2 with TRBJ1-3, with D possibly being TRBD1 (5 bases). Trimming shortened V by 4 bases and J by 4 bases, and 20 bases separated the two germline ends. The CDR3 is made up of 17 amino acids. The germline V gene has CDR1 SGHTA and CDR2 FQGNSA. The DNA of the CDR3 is TGTGCCAGCAGCTCCTGGGGTGAGGGACTAGGAGGAAACACCATATATTTT. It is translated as CASSSWGEGLGGNTIYF. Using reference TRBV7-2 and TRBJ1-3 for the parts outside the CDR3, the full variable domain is GAGVSQSPSNKVTEKGKDVELRCDPISGHTALYWYRQSLGQGLEFLIYFQGNSAPDKSGLPSDRFSAERTGGSVSTLTIQRTQQEDSAVYLCASSSWGEGLGGNTIYFGEGSWLTVV.

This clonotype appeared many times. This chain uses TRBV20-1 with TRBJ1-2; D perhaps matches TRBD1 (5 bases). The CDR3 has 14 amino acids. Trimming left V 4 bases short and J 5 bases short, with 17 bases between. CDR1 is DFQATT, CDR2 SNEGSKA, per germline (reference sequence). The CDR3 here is CSAKGVAGDYGYTF. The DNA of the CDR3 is TGCAGTGCTAAAGGGGTGGCCGGGGATTATGGCTACACCTTC.

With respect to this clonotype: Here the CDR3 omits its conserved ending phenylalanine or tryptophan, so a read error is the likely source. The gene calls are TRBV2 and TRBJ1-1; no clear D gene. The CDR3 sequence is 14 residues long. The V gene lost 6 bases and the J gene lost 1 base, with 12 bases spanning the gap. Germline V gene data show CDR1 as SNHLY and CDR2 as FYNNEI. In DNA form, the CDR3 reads TGTGCCAGCAGCCTGGAAAGGTGGAACACTGAAGCTTTCCTT. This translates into CASSLERWNTEAFL.

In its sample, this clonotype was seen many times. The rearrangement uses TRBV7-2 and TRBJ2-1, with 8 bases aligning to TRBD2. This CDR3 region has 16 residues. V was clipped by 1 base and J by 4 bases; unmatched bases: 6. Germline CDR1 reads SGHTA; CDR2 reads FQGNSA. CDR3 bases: TGTGCCAGCAGCTTAGGACTAGCGATTTTTTACAATGAGCAGTTCTTC. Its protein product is CASSLGLAIFYNEQFF.

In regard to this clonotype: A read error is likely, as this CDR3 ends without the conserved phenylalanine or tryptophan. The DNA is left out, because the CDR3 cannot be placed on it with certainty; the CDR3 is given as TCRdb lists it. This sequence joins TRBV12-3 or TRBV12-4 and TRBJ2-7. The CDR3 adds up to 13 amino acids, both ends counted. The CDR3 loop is CASSARLPPTSST.

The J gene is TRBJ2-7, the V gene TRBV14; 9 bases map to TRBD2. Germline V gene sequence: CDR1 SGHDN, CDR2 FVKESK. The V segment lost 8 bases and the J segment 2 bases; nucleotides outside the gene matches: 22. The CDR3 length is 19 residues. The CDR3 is CASSPPWREGPKPTYEQYF. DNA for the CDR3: TGTGCCAGCTCCCCCCCCTGGCGGGAGGGTCCGAAACCTACCTACGAGCAGTACTTC.

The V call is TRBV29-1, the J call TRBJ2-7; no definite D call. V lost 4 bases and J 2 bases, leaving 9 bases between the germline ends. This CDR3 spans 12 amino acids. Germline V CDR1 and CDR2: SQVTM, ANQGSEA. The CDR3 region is CSVGSAAYEQYF. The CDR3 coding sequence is TGCAGCGTTGGGTCAGCTGCCTACGAGCAGTACTTC.

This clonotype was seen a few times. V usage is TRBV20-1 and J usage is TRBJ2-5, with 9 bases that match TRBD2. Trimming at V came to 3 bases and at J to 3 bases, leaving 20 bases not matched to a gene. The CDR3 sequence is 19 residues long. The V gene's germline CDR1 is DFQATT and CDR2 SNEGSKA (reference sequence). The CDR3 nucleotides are TGCAGTGCTAGCCTTCACATCAAGGTAGCGGGAGCCCCAAAAGAGACCCAGTACTTC. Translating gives CSASLHIKVAGAPKETQYF.

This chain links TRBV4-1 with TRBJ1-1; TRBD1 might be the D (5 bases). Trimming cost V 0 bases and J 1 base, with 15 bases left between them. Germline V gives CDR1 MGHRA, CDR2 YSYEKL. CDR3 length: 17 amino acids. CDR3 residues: CASSQEGRGRRNTEAFF. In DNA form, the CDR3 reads TGCGCCAGCAGCCAAGAGGGTCGGGGCAGGAGGAACACTGAAGCTTTCTTT.

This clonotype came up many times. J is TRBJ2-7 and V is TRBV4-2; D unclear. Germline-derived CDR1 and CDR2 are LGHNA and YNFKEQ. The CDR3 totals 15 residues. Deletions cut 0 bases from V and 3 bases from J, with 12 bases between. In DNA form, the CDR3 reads TGTGCCAGCAGCCAAGATTTAGGCCAGGTCTACGAGCAGTACTTC. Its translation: CASSQDLGQVYEQYF.

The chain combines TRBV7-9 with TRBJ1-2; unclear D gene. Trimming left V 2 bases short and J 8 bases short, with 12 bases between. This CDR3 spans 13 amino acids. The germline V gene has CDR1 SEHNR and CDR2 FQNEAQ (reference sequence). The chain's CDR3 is CASSLSWEIGYTF. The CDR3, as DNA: TGTGCCAGCAGCTTATCGTGGGAAATCGGCTACACCTTC.

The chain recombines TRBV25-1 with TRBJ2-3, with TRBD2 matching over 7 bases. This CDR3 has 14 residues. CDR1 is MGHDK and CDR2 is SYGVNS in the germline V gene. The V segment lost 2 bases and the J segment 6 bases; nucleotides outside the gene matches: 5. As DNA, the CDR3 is TGTGCCAGCAGTGAAATAGGGCGGGGGGATACGCAGTATTTT. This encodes CASSEIGRGDTQYF. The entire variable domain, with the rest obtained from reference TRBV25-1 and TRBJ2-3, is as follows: EADIYQTPRYLVIGTGKKITLECSQTMGHDKMYWYQQDPGMELHLIHYSYGVNSTEKGDLSSESTVSRIRTEHFPLTLESARPSHTSQYLCASSEIGRGDTQYFGPGTRLTVL.

CDR3 loop: CASSLSSGRIREQYF. Written as DNA, the CDR3 is TGTGCCAGCAGTTTATCGTCAGGAAGGATACGGGAGCAGTACTTC. This chain links TRBV2 with TRBJ2-7; D gene unclear. The CDR3 runs 15 residues. V lost 5 bases and J lost 7, with 21 bases in between. Germline loops: CDR1 SNHLY, CDR2 FYNNEI.

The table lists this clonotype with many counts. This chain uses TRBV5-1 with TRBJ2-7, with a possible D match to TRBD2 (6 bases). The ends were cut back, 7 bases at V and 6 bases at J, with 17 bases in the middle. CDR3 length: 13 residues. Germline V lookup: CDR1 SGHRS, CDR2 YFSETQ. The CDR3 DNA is TGCGCCAGCCGAGCCGGAGGGGCAATCGAGCAGTACTTC. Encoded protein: CASRAGGAIEQYF.

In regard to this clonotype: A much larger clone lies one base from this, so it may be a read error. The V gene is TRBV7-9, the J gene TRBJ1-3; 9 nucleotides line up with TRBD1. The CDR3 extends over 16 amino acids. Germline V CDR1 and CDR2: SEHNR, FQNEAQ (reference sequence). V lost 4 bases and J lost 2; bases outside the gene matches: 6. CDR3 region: CASSSGTGWTGNTIYF. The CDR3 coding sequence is TGTGCCAGCAGCTCGGGGACAGGGTGGACTGGAAACACCATATATTTT.

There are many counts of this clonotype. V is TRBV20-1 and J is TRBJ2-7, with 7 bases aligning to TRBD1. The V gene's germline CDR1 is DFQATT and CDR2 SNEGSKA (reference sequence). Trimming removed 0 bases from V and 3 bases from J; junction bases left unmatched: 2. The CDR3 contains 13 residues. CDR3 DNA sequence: TGCAGTGCTAGAGAGACAGGGTTCTACGAGCAGTACTTC. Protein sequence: CSARETGFYEQYF.

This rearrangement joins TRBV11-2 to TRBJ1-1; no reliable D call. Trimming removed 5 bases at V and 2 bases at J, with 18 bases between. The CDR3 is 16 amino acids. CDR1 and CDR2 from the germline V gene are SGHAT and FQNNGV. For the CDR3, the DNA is TGTGCCAGCAGCCCCACGGGAACGAACTTAAACACTGAAGCTTTCTTT. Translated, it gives CASSPTGTNLNTEAFF.

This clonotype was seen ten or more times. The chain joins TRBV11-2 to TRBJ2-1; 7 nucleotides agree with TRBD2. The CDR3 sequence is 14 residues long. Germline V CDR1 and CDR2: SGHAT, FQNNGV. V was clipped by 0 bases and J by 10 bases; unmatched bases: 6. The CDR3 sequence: CASSLDRGGREQFF. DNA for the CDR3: TGTGCCAGCAGCTTAGATCGGGGAGGGCGCGAGCAGTTCTTC.